These T cell receptor beta chains were read from a single sample in a study of blood T cell repertoires in COVID-19. Here immunoSEQ multiplex PCR was the method, and the copy in TCRdb shows in-frame clones only, minus some. The sample lists about 90,000 clones; 75% to 90% were seen once. Material: peripheral blood. These receptors were obtained from a man older than 75 with acute or convalescent COVID-19. CDR3s include the opening cysteine and the closing phenylalanine or tryptophan. The D gene is left open where the match is weak. The listing skips clone size in some rows; elsewhere it reads once, few, many or a size class.

clone_size,j_call,d_call,v_call,cdr3_nt,cdr3_aa
once,TRBJ2-7,-,TRBV19,TGTGCCAGTAGTATTTCTGGGGACACCTCCTACGAGCAGTACTTC,CASSISGDTSYEQYF
-,TRBJ2-3,TRBD1,TRBV2,TGTGCCAGCAGGGGGACAGGGTTCTCCACAGATACGCAGTATTTT,CASRGTGFSTDTQYF
once,TRBJ1-6,-,TRBV27,TGTGCCAGCAGTTCCCTGGGGCAAGATAATTCACCCCTCCACTTT,CASSSLGQDNSPLHF
-,TRBJ1-1,-,TRBV18,TGTGCCAGCTCACCCCAGCCGGGAAGCTCTGAAGCTTTCTTT,CASSPQPGSSEAFF
few,TRBJ1-3,-,TRBV5-1,TGCGCCAGCAGCTTGGGGACAGCTGGAAACACCATATATTTT,CASSLGTAGNTIYF
-,TRBJ1-2,TRBD1,TRBV4-1,TGCGCCAGCAGCCACCAGGACAGGAACTATGGCTACACCTTC,CASSHQDRNYGYTF
-,TRBJ2-1,TRBD1,TRBV7-2,TGTGCCAGCAGCCGGACAGGGGGCGCGCGGGACGAGCAGTTCTTC,CASSRTGGARDEQFF
-,TRBJ2-7,TRBD2,TRBV5-1,TGCGCCAGCAGCTCTGGGACTAGTCACGAGCAGTACTTC,CASSSGTSHEQYF
-,TRBJ2-3,TRBD1,TRBV7-9,TGTGCCAGCAACAGACAGGGGGTCTGGACAGATACGCAGTATTTT,CASNRQGVWTDTQYF
-,TRBJ1-1,-,TRBV7-2,TGTGCCAGCAGCTTAGGATGGTCCGGGGGGCTCATGAACACTGAAGCTTTCTTT,CASSLGWSGGLMNTEAFF
-,TRBJ2-3,-,TRBV7-2,TGTGCCAGCAGCTTAGCGCGGGCGGTTAGTGATACGCAGTATTTT,CASSLARAVSDTQYF